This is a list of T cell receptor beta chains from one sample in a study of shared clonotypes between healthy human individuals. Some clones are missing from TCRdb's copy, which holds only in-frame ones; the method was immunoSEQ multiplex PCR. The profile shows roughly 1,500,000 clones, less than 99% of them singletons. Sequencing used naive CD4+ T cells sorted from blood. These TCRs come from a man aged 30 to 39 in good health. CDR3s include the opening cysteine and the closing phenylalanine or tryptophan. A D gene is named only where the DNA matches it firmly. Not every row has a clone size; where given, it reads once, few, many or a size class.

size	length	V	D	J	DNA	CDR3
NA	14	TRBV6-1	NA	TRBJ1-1	TGTGCCAGCAAACCGACAGGTGGGGACACTGAAGCTTTCTTT	CASKPTGGDTEAFF
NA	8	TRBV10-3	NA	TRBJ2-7	TGTGCCATCAGAGCCCGGGACTTC	CAIRARDF
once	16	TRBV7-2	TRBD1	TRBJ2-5	TGTGCCAGCAGCTCGAGAGGGACAGGACAACAAGAGACCCAGTACTTC	CASSSRGTGQQETQYF
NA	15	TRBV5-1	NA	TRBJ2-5	TGCGCCAGCAGCTTGGAGGGAGAAAGTTTGGAGACCCAGTACTTC	CASSLEGESLETQYF
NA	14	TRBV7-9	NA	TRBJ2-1	TGTGCCAGCAGCACCCGGACTTCCTACAATGAGCAGTTCTTC	CASSTRTSYNEQFF
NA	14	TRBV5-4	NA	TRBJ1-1	TGTGCCAGCAGCTCCAAACGGGAATTCACTGAAGCTTTCTTT	CASSSKREFTEAFF
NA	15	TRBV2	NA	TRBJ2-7	TGTGCCAGCAGTGACCGGCGGGGGCTTTCCTACGAGCAGTACTTC	CASSDRRGLSYEQYF
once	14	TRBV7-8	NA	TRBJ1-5	TGTGCCAGCAGCTTAGTTCTATTCAATCAGCCCCAGCATTTT	CASSLVLFNQPQHF
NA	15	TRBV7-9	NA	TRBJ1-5	TGTGCCAGCAGTAGCAGAGGGGGTGGAAATCAGCCCCAGCATTTT	CASSSRGGGNQPQHF
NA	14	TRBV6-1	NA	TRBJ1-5	TGTGCCGCCACGATGACAGGCATCAATCAGCCCCAGCATTTT	CAATMTGINQPQHF
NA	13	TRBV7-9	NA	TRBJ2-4	TGTGCCAGCAGCCCAGCTTCCCACAAAAGGGTCGGGTTC	CASSPASHKRVGF
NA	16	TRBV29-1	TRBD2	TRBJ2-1	TGCAGCGTTGGACTAGCGGGAGCCAACCTTTTTGATGAGCAGTTCTTC	CSVGLAGANLFDEQFF
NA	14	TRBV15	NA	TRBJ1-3	TGTGCCACCAGCAGAGAACCGGCTGGGAACACCATATATTTT	CATSREPAGNTIYF
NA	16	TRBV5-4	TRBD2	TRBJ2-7	TGTGCCAGCAGCTTCGGGACTAGCGGAGGGGGCTACGAGCAGTACTTC	CASSFGTSGGGYEQYF
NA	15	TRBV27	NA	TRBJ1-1	TGTGCCAGCAGTCCTCACGGGGGGCAGAGCACTGAAGCTTTCTTT	CASSPHGGQSTEAFF
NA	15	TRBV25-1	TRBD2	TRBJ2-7	TGTGCCAGCAGTGCTTTAGCGGGAGCTGGCGACGAGCAGTACTTC	CASSALAGAGDEQYF
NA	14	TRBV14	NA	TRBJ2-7	TGTGCCAGCAGCCAACGATCGGGTACGGGGGAGCAGTACTTC	CASSQRSGTGEQYF
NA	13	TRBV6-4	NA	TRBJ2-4	TGTGCCAGCAGTGAGGGTGCTAGAAACATTCAGTACTTC	CASSEGARNIQYF
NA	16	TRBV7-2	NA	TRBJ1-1	TGTGCCAGCAGCTTAGACCGCGCGGGCATCAACACTGAAGCTTTCTTT	CASSLDRAGINTEAFF
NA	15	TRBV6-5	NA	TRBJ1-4	TGTGCCAGCAGCTTACTCCCCGACAGTAATGAAAAACTGTTTTTT	CASSLLPDSNEKLFF
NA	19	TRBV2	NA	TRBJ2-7	TGTGCCAGCAGTGTAGTCCCAACTTTGACGTCGGCGAGCTCCTACGAGCAGTACTTC	CASSVVPTLTSASSYEQYF
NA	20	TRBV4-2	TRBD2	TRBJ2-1	TGTGCCAGCAGCCAAGATGAAGACTTTGGACTAGCGGGAACCTACAATGAGCAGTTCTTC	CASSQDEDFGLAGTYNEQFF
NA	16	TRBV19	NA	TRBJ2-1	TGTGCCAGTGCAGGGTGGGAAGGTGGTTTACGCAATGAGCAGTTCTTC	CASAGWEGGLRNEQFF
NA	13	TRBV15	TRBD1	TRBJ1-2	TGTGCCACCAGCAAGCGACAGGGGGGTCGCTACACCTTC	CATSKRQGGRYTF
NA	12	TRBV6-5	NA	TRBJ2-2	TGTGCCAGCAGTCCCTCCCGGTGGGAGCTGTTTTTT	CASSPSRWELFF
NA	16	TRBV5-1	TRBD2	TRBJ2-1	TGCGCCAGCAGCTCCCGGACTAGCGGGAGCGGAAATGAGCAGTTCTTC	CASSSRTSGSGNEQFF
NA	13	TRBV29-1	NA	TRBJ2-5	TGCAGCGTTGAGGGATCCGGGGACGAGACCCAGTACTTC	CSVEGSGDETQYF
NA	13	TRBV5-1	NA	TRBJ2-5	TGCGCCAGCAGTTTTGGGGGCCGGGAGACCCAGTACTTC	CASSFGGRETQYF
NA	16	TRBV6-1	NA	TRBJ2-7	TGTGCCAGCAGTGAAGGAGGGGCTCGGAGCTCCTACGAGCAGTACTTC	CASSEGGARSSYEQYF
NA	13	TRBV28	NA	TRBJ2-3	TGTGCCAGCAGTTCGACAGGCACAGATACGCAGTATTTT	CASSSTGTDTQYF
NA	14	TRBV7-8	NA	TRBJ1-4	TGTGCCAGCAGCTTGGGCAGGCTAAATGAAAAACTGTTTTTT	CASSLGRLNEKLFF
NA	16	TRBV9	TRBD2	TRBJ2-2	TGTGCCAGCAGCCGATTAGGCCTAGCGGGCACCGGGGAGCTGTTTTTT	CASSRLGLAGTGELFF
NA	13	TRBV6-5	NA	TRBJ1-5	TGTGCCAGCAGTCACAGGGTAGATCAGCCCCAGCATTTT	CASSHRVDQPQHF
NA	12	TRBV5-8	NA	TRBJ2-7	TGTGCCAGCCGCCCACGGTTTGGGGAGCAGTACTTC	CASRPRFGEQYF
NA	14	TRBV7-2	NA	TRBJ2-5	TGTGCCAGCAGCTCGCCCAACATAGCTGGGACCCAGTACTTC	CASSSPNIAGTQYF
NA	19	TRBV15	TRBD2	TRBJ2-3	TGTGCCACCAGCGGGGGACTAGCGCCCAGCATGGGGGGCACAGATACGCAGTATTTT	CATSGGLAPSMGGTDTQYF
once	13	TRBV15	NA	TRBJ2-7	TGTGCCACCAGCAGAGCGCCTATCTACGAGCAGTACTTC	CATSRAPIYEQYF
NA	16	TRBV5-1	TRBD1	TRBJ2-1	TGCGCCAGCAGCCCCCCTTCCGGGACAGGGTTTCGTGAGCAGTTCTTC	CASSPPSGTGFREQFF
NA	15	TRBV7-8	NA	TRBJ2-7	TGTGCCAGCAGCCCCGCAGTGCGGAGCACCTACGAGCAGTACTTC	CASSPAVRSTYEQYF
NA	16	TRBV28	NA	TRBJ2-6	TGTGCCAGCAGAAAACAGACGGGAGTATGGGCCAACGTCCTGACTTTC	CASRKQTGVWANVLTF
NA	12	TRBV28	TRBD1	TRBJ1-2	TGTGCCAGCAGTCAGGGGGCCCGAGGCTACACCTTC	CASSQGARGYTF
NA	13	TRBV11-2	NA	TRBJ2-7	TGTGCCAGCAGCTTAGTTTACGGGGTCGAGCAGTACTTC	CASSLVYGVEQYF